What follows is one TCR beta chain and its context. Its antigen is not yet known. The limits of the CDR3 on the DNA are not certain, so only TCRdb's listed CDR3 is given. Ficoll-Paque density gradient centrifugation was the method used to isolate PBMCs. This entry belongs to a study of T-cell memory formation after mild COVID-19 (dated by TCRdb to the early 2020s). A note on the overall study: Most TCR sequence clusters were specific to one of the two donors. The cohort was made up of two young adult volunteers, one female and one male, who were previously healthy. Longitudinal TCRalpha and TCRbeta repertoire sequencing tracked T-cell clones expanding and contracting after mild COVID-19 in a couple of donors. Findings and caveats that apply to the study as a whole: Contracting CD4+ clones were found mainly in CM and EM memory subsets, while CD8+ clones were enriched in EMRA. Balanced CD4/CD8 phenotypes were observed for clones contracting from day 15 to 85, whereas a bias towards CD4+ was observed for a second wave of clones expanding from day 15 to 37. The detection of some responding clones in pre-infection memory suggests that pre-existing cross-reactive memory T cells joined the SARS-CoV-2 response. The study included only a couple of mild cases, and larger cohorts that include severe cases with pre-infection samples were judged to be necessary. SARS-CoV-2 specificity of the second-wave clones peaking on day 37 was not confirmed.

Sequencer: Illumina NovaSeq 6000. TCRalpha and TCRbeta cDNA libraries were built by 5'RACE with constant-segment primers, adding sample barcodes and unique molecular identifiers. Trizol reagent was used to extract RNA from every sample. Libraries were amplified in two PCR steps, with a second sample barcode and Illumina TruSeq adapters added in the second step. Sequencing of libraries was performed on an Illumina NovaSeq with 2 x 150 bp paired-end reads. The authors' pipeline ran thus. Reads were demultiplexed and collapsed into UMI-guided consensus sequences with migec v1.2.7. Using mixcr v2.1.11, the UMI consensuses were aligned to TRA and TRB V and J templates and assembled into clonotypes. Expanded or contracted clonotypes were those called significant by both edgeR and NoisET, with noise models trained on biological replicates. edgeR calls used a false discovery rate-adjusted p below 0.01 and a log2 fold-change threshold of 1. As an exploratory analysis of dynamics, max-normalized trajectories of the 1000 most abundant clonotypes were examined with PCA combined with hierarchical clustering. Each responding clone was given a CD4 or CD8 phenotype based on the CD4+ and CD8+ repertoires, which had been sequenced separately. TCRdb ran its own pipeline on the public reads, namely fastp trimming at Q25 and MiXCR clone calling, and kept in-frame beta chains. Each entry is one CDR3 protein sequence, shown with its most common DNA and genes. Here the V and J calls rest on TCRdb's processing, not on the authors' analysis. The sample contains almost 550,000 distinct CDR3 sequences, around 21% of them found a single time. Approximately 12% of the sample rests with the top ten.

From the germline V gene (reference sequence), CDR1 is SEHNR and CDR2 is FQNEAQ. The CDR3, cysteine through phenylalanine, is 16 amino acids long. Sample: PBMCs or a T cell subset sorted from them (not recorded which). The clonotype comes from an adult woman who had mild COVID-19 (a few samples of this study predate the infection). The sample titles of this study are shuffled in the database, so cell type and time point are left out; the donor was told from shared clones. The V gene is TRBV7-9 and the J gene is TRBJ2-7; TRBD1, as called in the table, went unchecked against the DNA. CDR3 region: CASSSTFGAKGYEQYF.